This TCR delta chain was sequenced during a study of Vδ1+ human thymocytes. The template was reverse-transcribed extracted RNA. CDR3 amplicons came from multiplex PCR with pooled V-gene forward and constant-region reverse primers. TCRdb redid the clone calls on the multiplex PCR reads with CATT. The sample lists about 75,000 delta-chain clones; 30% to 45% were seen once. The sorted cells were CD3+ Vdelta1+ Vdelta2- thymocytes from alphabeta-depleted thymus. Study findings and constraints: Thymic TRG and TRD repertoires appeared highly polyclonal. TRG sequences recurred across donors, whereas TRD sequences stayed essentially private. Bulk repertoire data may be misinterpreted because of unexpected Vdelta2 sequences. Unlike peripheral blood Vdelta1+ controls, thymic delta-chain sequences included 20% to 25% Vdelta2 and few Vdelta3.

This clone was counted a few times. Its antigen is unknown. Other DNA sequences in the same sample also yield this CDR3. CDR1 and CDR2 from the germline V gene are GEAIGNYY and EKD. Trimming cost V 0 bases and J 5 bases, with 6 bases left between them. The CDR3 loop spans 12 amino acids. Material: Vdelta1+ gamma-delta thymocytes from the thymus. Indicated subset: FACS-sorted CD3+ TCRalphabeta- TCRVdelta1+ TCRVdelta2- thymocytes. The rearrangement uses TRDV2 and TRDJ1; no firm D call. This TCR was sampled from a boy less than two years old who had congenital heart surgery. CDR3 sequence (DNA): TGTGCCTGTGACACCTTGACTGATAAACTCATCTTT. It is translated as CACDTLTDKLIF.